The 29 T cell receptor beta chains reported below all come from one sample, sequenced in a study of cytomegalovirus exposure and HLA in healthy donors. A multiplex PCR was run with 60 Vbeta primers and 13 Jbeta primers. Clones were sequenced by immunoSEQ multiplex PCR, and TCRdb holds only the in-frame ones, with some missing. The table records over 150,000 clones, approximately 80% of them present only once. The specimen sequenced was PBMCs. These receptors all stem from a male donor in good health and CMV-seropositive.

This sequence joins TRBV28 and TRBJ2-7; 7 positions agree with TRBD1. J gave up 0 bases and V 8 bases, and 4 bases lay outside the gene matches. CDR1 is MDHEN, CDR2 SYDVKM, per germline. CDR3 length: 13 residues. The CDR3 sequence: CASAWDSSYEQYF. The CDR3 DNA is TGTGCCAGCGCATGGGACAGCTCCTACGAGCAGTACTTC.

In this sample, this clone turned up once. The chain couples TRBV27 to TRBJ2-6; D is ambiguous. With 8 bases removed from V and 3 bases from J, the gap between germline ends came to 8 bases. Germline CDR1 is MNHEY and CDR2 is SMNVEV (reference sequence). This CDR3 region has 13 residues. The CDR3 DNA reads as TGTGCCAGCCCGAACGGTGGGGCCAACGTCCTGACTTTC. As protein: CASPNGGANVLTF.

J is TRBJ2-6 and V is TRBV29-1; D is uncertain. The CDR3 covers 14 residues. From germline, CDR1 is SQVTM and CDR2 ANQGSEA. The V gene lost 4 bases and the J gene lost 1 base, with 8 bases spanning the gap. The CDR3 nucleotides are TGCAGCGTTGCATCCGGGTCTGGGGCCAACGTCCTGACTTTC. Its protein is CSVASGSGANVLTF.

On this clone: One end of the junction does not line up with germline, which may come from a read error. The gene calls are TRBV27 and TRBJ2-7, with D maybe TRBD2 (6 bases). The CDR3 totals 12 residues. Per the germline V gene, CDR1 is MNHEY and CDR2 is SMNVEV (reference sequence). The CDR3 sequence: CASSSSGGNRHF. Written as DNA, the CDR3 is TGTGCCAGCAGTTCATCTGGAGGGAATCGGCATTTC.

The chain combines TRBV19 with TRBJ1-4; no reliable D call. Per the germline V gene, CDR1 is LNHDA and CDR2 is SQIVND (reference sequence). The CDR3 is 15 residues long. Deletions cut 5 bases from V and 7 bases from J, with 17 bases between. In DNA form, the CDR3 reads TGTGCCAGTAGTCAAGGCGCCCAGGTCGGTGAAAAACTGTTTTTT. Translated: CASSQGAQVGEKLFF.

The chain carries TRBV28 and TRBJ2-2; TRBD2 matches 10 bases. With V trimmed by 3 bases and J by 7 bases, 5 bases remained unmatched. Germline-derived CDR1 and CDR2 are MDHEN and SYDVKM. The CDR3 contains 15 residues. In DNA, the CDR3 is TGTGCCAGCAGTTTCAGCGGGAGGGCCGTCGGGGAGCTGTTTTTT. The encoded protein is CASSFSGRAVGELFF.

The chain recombines TRBV7-9 with TRBJ2-2; TRBD1 agrees at 8 bases. CDR1 is SEHNR, CDR2 FQNEAQ, per germline (reference sequence). This CDR3 has 17 amino acids. The J segment lost 6 bases and the V segment lost 3 bases, leaving 12 bases of the junction unmatched. The CDR3 DNA sequence: TGTGCCAGCAGCTTCGGATCCGGGACAGGTGGGGCCGGGGAGCTGTTTTTT. Its protein is CASSFGSGTGGAGELFF.

The chain joins TRBV6-5 to TRBJ1-1; D may be TRBD1 (5 bases). CDR1 MNHEY and CDR2 SVGAGI come from the germline V gene. The CDR3 loop spans 14 amino acids. The V and J ends lost 7 bases and 0 bases respectively, with 12 bases between them. The CDR3 DNA reads as TGTGCCAGCACCACCCCAGGGATGAACACTGAAGCTTTCTTT. Translating gives CASTTPGMNTEAFF.

This clone was detected once. The chain joins TRBV5-1 to TRBJ2-1, with 8 bases identical to TRBD1. This CDR3 has 14 amino acids. V trimming: 7 bases; J trimming: 9 bases; junction bases outside the gene matches: 12. CDR1 is SGHRS, CDR2 YFSETQ, per germline. The CDR3 bases are TGCGCCAGCGAGAGAGGACAGGGCACGGGTGAGCAGTTCTTC. As protein: CASERGQGTGEQFF.

This sequence joins TRBV4-1 and TRBJ2-1, with TRBD1 matching over 10 bases. The length of the CDR3 is 15 residues. CDR1 and CDR2 from the germline V gene are MGHRA and YSYEKL. Losses at the gene ends were 4 bases for V and 8 bases for J; bases not matched to a gene: 8. CDR3 amino acids: CASSPRTGGLYEQFF. The CDR3 nucleotides are TGCGCCAGCAGCCCCCGGACAGGGGGGTTGTATGAGCAGTTCTTC.

This chain uses TRBV10-2 with TRBJ2-7, with 10 positions matching TRBD2. Germline V gene data show CDR1 as WSHSY and CDR2 as SAAADI. CDR3 length: 14 residues. V was clipped by 9 bases and J by 4 bases; unmatched bases: 9. The CDR3 DNA reads TGCGCCAGTAAGCGGGAGGGCCATCCGTACGAGCAGTACTTC. Protein: CASKREGHPYEQYF.

V gene TRBV25-1 combines with J gene TRBJ1-1; D is unclear. The CDR3 is 17 residues long. The V and J ends lost 7 bases and 0 bases respectively, with 21 bases between them. Germline V gene lookup returns CDR1 MGHDK and CDR2 SYGVNS. The CDR3 reads CASTTHRPGIMNTEAFF. For the CDR3, the DNA is TGTGCCAGCACCACCCATAGGCCAGGTATTATGAACACTGAAGCTTTCTTT.

This clone was detected only once. The chain is built from TRBV11-2 and TRBJ1-3; the D gene is possibly TRBD1 (6 bases). The germline V gene encodes CDR1 SGHAT and CDR2 FQNNGV. This CDR3 has 14 residues. Trimming shortened V by 8 bases and J by 2 bases, and 13 bases separated the two germline ends. In DNA form, the CDR3 reads TGTGCCAGCGCGCAGGGGAGCGCTGGAAACACCATATATTTT. Translating gives CASAQGSAGNTIYF.

This clone turned up a few times. This sequence joins TRBV25-1 and TRBJ1-2; D may be TRBD1 (5 bases). CDR1 and CDR2 from the germline V gene are MGHDK and SYGVNS. CDR3 length: 16 amino acids. Trimming removed 1 base from V and 4 bases from J, with 16 bases in between. The CDR3 here is CASSESRGQGGYGYTF. CDR3 nucleotides: TGTGCCAGCAGTGAATCCCGCGGGCAGGGAGGCTATGGCTACACCTTC.

The chain links TRBV2 to TRBJ1-1; the D is unclear. The length of the CDR3 is 13 residues. Per the germline V gene, CDR1 is SNHLY and CDR2 is FYNNEI. V dropped 3 bases and J dropped 0 bases, with 5 bases sitting between them. The CDR3 DNA reads as TGTGCCAGCAGTGAGTATCTGAACACTGAAGCTTTCTTT. As protein: CASSEYLNTEAFF.

This clone was counted between two and nine times. The V gene is TRBV7-2, the J gene TRBJ2-1; TRBD2 matches at 7 bases. Germline V gene sequence: CDR1 SGHTA, CDR2 FQGNSA. CDR3 length: 15 amino acids. V shed 0 bases, J shed 7 bases, and the junction held 6 bases outside the gene matches. The CDR3 here is CASSLAGGPWNEQFF. CDR3 DNA: TGTGCCAGCAGCTTAGCGGGAGGGCCGTGGAATGAGCAGTTCTTC. Filled out from reference TRBV7-2 and TRBJ2-1, the complete variable domain reads GAGVSQSPSNKVTEKGKDVELRCDPISGHTALYWYRQSLGQGLEFLIYFQGNSAPDKSGLPSDRFSAERTGGSVSTLTIQRTQQEDSAVYLCASSLAGGPWNEQFFGPGTRLTVL.

Concerning this clone itself: Germline is not matched at one junction end, which may reflect a read error. The J gene is TRBJ2-5, the V gene TRBV7-9; D not certain. CDR1 is SEHNR and CDR2 is FQNEAQ in the germline V gene (reference sequence). The CDR3 extends over 12 amino acids. CDR3 DNA sequence: TGTGCCAGCAACTTAGATGCTAGATACGGGTACTTC. It yields the protein CASNLDARYGYF.

This sequence joins TRBV7-9 and TRBJ2-7; TRBD1 might be the D (5 bases). The ends were cut back, 0 bases at V and 4 bases at J, with 10 bases in the middle. The germline V gene encodes CDR1 SEHNR and CDR2 FQNEAQ (reference sequence). This CDR3 has 14 residues. Here the CDR3 DNA reads TGTGCCAGCAGCTTAGCCCAGGGAAATTACGAGCAGTACTTC. Translation gives CASSLAQGNYEQYF.

For this clone: One end of the junction fails to match germline, which may point to a read error. The same CDR3 can be traced to other DNA sequences in this sample. The rearrangement links TRBV30 to TRBJ2-6, with D possibly TRBD1 on 5 matching bases. The V gene's germline CDR1 is GTSNPN and CDR2 SVGIG (reference sequence). The CDR3 consists of 14 residues. CDR3 amino acids: CAWSVGSGANGLTF. In nucleotides, the CDR3 is TGTGCCTGGAGTGTAGGGTCTGGGGCCAACGGCCTGACTTTC.

The V and J genes are TRBV28 and TRBJ2-7, with 9 bases identical to TRBD2. This CDR3 region has 17 residues. V dropped 3 bases and J dropped 2; count of bases not matched to a gene: 11. Germline V CDR1 and CDR2: MDHEN, SYDVKM. The CDR3 protein is CASSFLAGPQETYEQYF. As DNA, the CDR3 is TGTGCCAGCAGTTTCCTAGCGGGGCCCCAGGAGACCTACGAGCAGTACTTC. Together with reference TRBV28 and TRBJ2-7, the CDR3 gives the full variable domain: DVKVTQSSRYLVKRTGEKVFLECVQDMDHENMFWYRQDPGLGLRLIYFSYDVKMKEKGDIPEGYSVSREKKERFSLILESASTNQTSMYLCASSFLAGPQETYEQYFGPGTRLTVT.

This chain connects TRBV4-2 to TRBJ2-7, with TRBD1 identical over 7 bases. CDR3 size: 13 residues. Trimming took 3 bases from V and 4 from J; bases not matched to a gene: 3. Germline values: CDR1 LGHNA, CDR2 YNFKEQ. Here the CDR3 DNA reads TGTGCCAGCAGCCACCGACAGGGTTACGAGCAGTACTTC. Its translation: CASSHRQGYEQYF.

The CDR3 reads CASSLGQGTGYNEQFF. The CDR3 coding sequence is TGTGCCAGCAGCTTAGGCCAAGGGACAGGTTACAATGAGCAGTTCTTC. This chain uses TRBV5-4 with TRBJ2-1; the match to TRBD1 covers 8 bases. The V gene end was trimmed by 2 bases and the J gene end by 4 bases; junction bases not matched to a gene: 8. Looked up from germline, CDR1 is SGHNT and CDR2 is YYREEE (reference sequence). This CDR3 is 16 amino acids long.

CDR3 coding DNA: TGTGCCAGCAGCTTTCGACGGACAGCGAGCACTGAAGCTTTCTTT. Translating gives CASSFRRTASTEAFF. The chain is built from TRBV7-8 and TRBJ1-1; possible D gene TRBD1, 6 bases. Germline V gene lookup returns CDR1 SGHVS and CDR2 FQNEAQ. Trimming left V 3 bases short and J 4 bases short, with 15 bases between. CDR3 length equals 15 residues.

This rearrangement joins TRBV7-2 to TRBJ1-2; 9 positions match TRBD1. This CDR3 is 16 amino acids long. Per the germline V gene, CDR1 is SGHTA and CDR2 is FQGNSA. The junction had 8 bases not matched to a gene; V was cut back by 2 bases and J by 4 bases. The CDR3 loop is CASSLTTGGSFYGYTF. Here the CDR3 DNA reads TGTGCCAGCAGCTTAACGACAGGGGGTAGTTTCTATGGCTACACCTTC.

This rearrangement joins TRBV6-1 to TRBJ1-2; a weak D match, TRBD1 (5 bases). The V gene's germline CDR1 is MNHNS and CDR2 SASEGT. V shed 4 bases and J shed 1 base, with 10 bases lying between them. The CDR3 has 14 amino acids. CDR3 protein: CASSGQRYNYGYTF. The CDR3 DNA follows: TGTGCCAGCAGTGGACAGCGCTATAACTATGGCTACACCTTC.

The chain employs TRBV4-3 and TRBJ1-6; no clear D. The CDR3 is made up of 15 amino acids. The germline V gene encodes CDR1 LGHNA and CDR2 YSLEER. The V end lost 0 bases, the J end lost 4 bases, and 7 bases lay between the germline ends. CDR3 sequence reads: CASSQDTGYNSPLHF. CDR3 nucleotide sequence: TGCGCCAGCAGCCAAGATACCGGTTATAATTCACCCCTCCACTTT.

The J gene is TRBJ1-1, the V gene TRBV30; the D gene is possibly TRBD1 (6 bases). Trimming took off 8 bases at V and 2 bases at J, with 21 bases between the two ends. Germline CDR1 GTSNPN, CDR2 SVGIG (reference sequence). The CDR3 runs to 15 residues. CDR3 in DNA: TGTGCCCACGGTCGAGGCGGGGGGCAAAACACTGAAGCTTTCTTT. This translates into CAHGRGGGQNTEAFF.

This chain joins TRBV9 and TRBJ2-7; TRBD1 matches 9 bases. J was trimmed by 7 bases and V by 4 bases; bases with no gene match: 9. This CDR3 is built from 14 residues. Germline lookup yields CDR1 SGDLS and CDR2 YYNGEE. CDR3 nucleotides: TGTGCCAGCAGCACGGGACAGGGCGTTGGGGAGCAGTACTTC. Its translation: CASSTGQGVGEQYF.

The J gene is TRBJ1-2, the V gene TRBV11-2, with 7 bases that match TRBD1. J gave up 4 bases and V 4 bases, and 9 bases lay outside the gene matches. The length of the CDR3 is 15 residues. CDR1 SGHAT and CDR2 FQNNGV come from the germline V gene. CDR3 loop: CASSSHRQGLYGYTF. The DNA of the CDR3 is TGTGCCAGCAGCTCGCACCGACAGGGTCTCTATGGCTACACCTTC.